The present T cell receptor beta chain was sequenced within a study of T-cell reconstitution after alpha-beta-depleted transplantation in children. Findings and limits, study-wide: Expanded clones from the graft, numbering several hundred, reportedly supplied alpha-beta T cells about two months after transplant.

Unique molecular identifiers were incorporated when the TCRbeta library was constructed. TCRdb re-analysed the PCR reads in MiXCR, keeping a single row per CDR3 protein. The sample lists about a million distinct CDR3 sequences; 25% to 30% were seen once. To note about this clonotype: Its target is unknown.

The germline gives CDR1 MNHEY, CDR2 SVGEGT. The CDR3 loop spans 14 amino acids. V was clipped by 0 bases and J by 3 bases, with 9 bases between them. The sequencing used PBMCs, mostly from graft donor cells, collected 360 days after TCRalphabeta/CD19-depleted stem cell transplant. The V call is TRBV6-2 or TRBV6-3, the J call TRBJ2-7; the D is unclear. This receptor was obtained from a boy younger than two who had a stem cell transplant for SCID, so the T cells may come from the graft donor. The CDR3: CASSYSSGLYEQYF. CDR3 in DNA: TGTGCCAGCAGTTACTCGTCGGGCCTCTACGAGCAGTACTTC.